Listed below are T cell receptor beta chains from one sample, sequenced in a study of response to subunit inactivated influenza vaccine. Using its own MiXCR run on the RT-PCR reads, TCRdb lists one record per CDR3 protein. This sample yields 550,000 to 800,000 distinct CDR3 sequences, of which roughly 14% are seen a single time; around a tenth belongs to the top ten. The sequencing here drew on PBMCs from blood, taken 11 to 12 days after vaccination. The receptors were sampled from a man in his forties or fifties who received an inactivated influenza vaccine. CDR3s include the opening cysteine and the closing phenylalanine or tryptophan. A D gene is named only where the DNA matches it firmly. Not all rows give a size; the values are once, few, many and, for expanded clones, a class.

j_gene | v_gene | d_gene | len | abundance | CDR3aa | CDR3nt
TRBJ2-1 | TRBV12-3/TRBV12-4 | TRBD2 | 16 | many | CASRNLAGARYNEQFF | TGTGCCAGCAGGAATCTAGCGGGAGCCCGTTACAATGAGCAGTTCTTC
TRBJ2-1 | TRBV7-2 | TRBD2 | 15 | NA | CASSRDGGTYNEQFF | TGTGCCAGCAGCCGGGACGGGGGGACCTACAATGAGCAGTTCTTC
TRBJ1-1 | TRBV9 | NA | 15 | NA | CASSVESASRTEAFF | TGTGCCAGCAGCGTAGAAAGCGCCTCTCGGACTGAAGCTTTCTTT
TRBJ1-1 | TRBV10-3 | NA | 13 | few | CAISPTAGVKAFF | TGTGCCATCAGTCCAACTGCCGGGGTTAAAGCTTTCTTT
TRBJ2-1 | TRBV19 | TRBD2 | 15 | few | CASSEGLAGLNEQFF | TGTGCCAGTAGTGAGGGACTAGCGGGGTTAAATGAGCAGTTCTTC
TRBJ1-6 | TRBV6-2/TRBV6-3 | TRBD1 | 16 | NA | CASRPGTGVSRSPLHF | TGTGCCAGCAGACCCGGGACAGGGGTTTCGCGCTCACCCCTCCACTTT
TRBJ2-1 | TRBV4-3 | TRBD2 | 14 | NA | CASSQVAAGGRRFF | TGCGCCAGCAGCCAAGTCGCAGCGGGGGGGCGACGGTTCTTC
TRBJ1-2 | TRBV7-2 | NA | 15 | few | CASSLTGYTNYGYTF | TGTGCCAGCAGCTTAACAGGGTACACTAACTATGGCTACACCTTC
TRBJ2-1 | TRBV28 | TRBD2 | 14 | few | CASRAGLTYNEQFF | TGTGCCAGCCGAGCGGGATTAACCTACAATGAGCAGTTCTTC
TRBJ1-5 | TRBV18 | NA | 13 | few | CASSRDFDQPQHF | TGTGCCAGCTCCAGGGATTTCGATCAGCCCCAGCATTTT
TRBJ2-4 | TRBV3-1 | TRBD1 | 18 | NA | CASSPLGQGTQAKNIQYF | TGTGCCAGCAGCCCACTAGGACAGGGGACCCAAGCCAAAAACATTCAGTACTTC
TRBJ2-1 | TRBV6-2/TRBV6-3 | NA | 12 | NA | CASSYGRYEQFF | TGTGCCAGCAGTTACGGGAGGTATGAGCAGTTCTTC
TRBJ2-1 | TRBV6-1 | NA | 12 | NA | CASSETYNEQFF | TGTGCCAGCAGTGAAACCTACAATGAGCAGTTCTTC
TRBJ2-1 | TRBV4-2 | NA | 16 | many | CASSQDRASFFNEQFF | TGTGCCAGCAGCCAAGATCGGGCCTCCTTTTTCAATGAGCAGTTCTTC
TRBJ2-7 | TRBV9 | NA | 15 | NA | CASSVDPEGVNEQYF | TGTGCCAGCAGCGTAGATCCAGAGGGAGTCAACGAGCAGTACTTC
TRBJ1-2 | TRBV27 | TRBD1 | 16 | few | CASSPSGTGSSYGYTF | TGTGCCAGCAGTCCCTCCGGGACAGGAAGTTCCTATGGCTACACCTTC
TRBJ2-2 | TRBV6-2/TRBV6-3 | NA | 12 | few | CASFQGPGELFF | TGTGCCAGCTTTCAGGGACCCGGGGAGCTGTTTTTT
TRBJ2-1 | TRBV29-1 | NA | 10 | many | CSVKVREQFF | TGCAGCGTAAAAGTCCGTGAGCAGTTCTTC
TRBJ1-2 | TRBV7-2 | NA | 16 | many | CASSLQRVVSNYGYTF | TGTGCCAGCAGCCTCCAACGGGTGGTATCTAACTATGGCTACACCTTC
TRBJ2-1 | TRBV28 | NA | 14 | NA | CASSLIRTYNEQFF | TGTGCCAGCAGCCTTATACGGACCTACAATGAGCAGTTCTTC
TRBJ1-6 | TRBV7-2 | TRBD1 | 16 | few | CASSRLGTGGNSPLHF | TGTGCCAGCAGCCGACTGGGGACAGGTGGGAATTCACCCCTCCACTTT
TRBJ2-7 | TRBV7-2 | TRBD2 | 14 | NA | CASQPGLAPYEQYF | TGTGCCAGCCAGCCGGGACTAGCTCCCTACGAGCAGTACTTC
TRBJ2-1 | TRBV5-1 | NA | 19 | NA | CASSLAQAGRGAGYNEQFF | TGCGCCAGCAGCTTGGCCCAGGCTGGTCGAGGGGCCGGCTACAATGAGCAGTTCTTC
TRBJ1-1 | TRBV15 | NA | 14 | NA | CATSRGAWDTEAFF | TGTGCCACCAGCAGAGGGGCTTGGGACACTGAAGCTTTCTTT
TRBJ2-2 | TRBV12-3/TRBV12-4 | TRBD2 | 16 | few | CASSLETAGGTGELFF | TGTGCCAGCAGTTTAGAGACCGCGGGAGGGACCGGGGAGCTGTTTTTT
TRBJ1-6 | TRBV7-2 | NA | 14 | NA | CASSLGLNNSPLHF | TGTGCCAGCAGCTTGGGCCTTAATAATTCACCCCTCCACTTT
TRBJ2-7 | TRBV12-3/TRBV12-4 | NA | 18 | NA | CASSLDFGEGTYSYEQYF | TGTGCCAGCAGTTTAGATTTTGGGGAGGGGACATACTCCTACGAGCAGTACTTC
TRBJ2-1 | TRBV29-1 | NA | 14 | NA | CSVDAGPSYNEQFF | TGCAGCGTTGATGCGGGTCCTTCCTACAATGAGCAGTTCTTC
TRBJ1-2 | TRBV13 | NA | 15 | NA | CASSLPGLGGYGYTF | TGTGCCAGCAGCTTACCGGGGCTCGGGGGCTATGGCTACACCTTC
TRBJ2-7 | TRBV10-2 | TRBD1 | 17 | NA | CASSEKFGTGGLDEQYF | TGCGCCAGCAGTGAGAAATTCGGGACAGGGGGTTTGGACGAGCAGTACTTC
TRBJ2-5 | TRBV6-2/TRBV6-3 | TRBD2 | 16 | NA | CASRGGVREDSETQYF | TGTGCCAGCAGGGGGGGCGTGCGGGAGGATTCGGAGACCCAGTACTTC
TRBJ1-4 | TRBV6-1 | NA | 11 | NA | CASSSREKLFF | TGTGCCAGCAGTTCCAGGGAAAAACTGTTTTTT
TRBJ2-7 | TRBV6-1 | NA | 14 | NA | CASRETLASYEQYF | TGTGCCAGCAGAGAGACTCTTGCCTCCTACGAGCAGTACTTC
TRBJ1-1 | TRBV20-1 | TRBD1 | 13 | NA | CSATGVVNTEAFF | TGCAGTGCCACAGGGGTGGTGAACACTGAAGCTTTCTTT
TRBJ2-7 | TRBV12-3/TRBV12-4 | NA | 15 | NA | CASSRDWTEAYEQYF | TGTGCCAGCAGCCGGGATTGGACAGAAGCCTACGAGCAGTACTTC
TRBJ2-1 | TRBV30 | TRBD1 | 13 | few | CARSRTGRNEQFF | TGTGCCAGGTCACGGACAGGGCGGAATGAGCAGTTCTTC
TRBJ2-7 | TRBV9 | NA | 15 | few | CASSADLAPTYEQYF | TGTGCCAGCAGCGCCGACTTGGCCCCGACCTACGAGCAGTACTTC
TRBJ1-1 | TRBV28 | NA | 14 | many | CASSLRPTYTEAFF | TGTGCCAGCAGTTTGAGGCCGACTTACACTGAAGCTTTCTTT
TRBJ2-7 | TRBV10-3 | TRBD2 | 14 | few | CAISRTSGTYEQYF | TGTGCCATCAGTCGGACTAGCGGTACCTACGAGCAGTACTTC
TRBJ2-7 | TRBV11-2 | NA | 14 | few | CASSYVWALNEQYF | TGTGCCAGCAGTTACGTATGGGCACTTAACGAGCAGTACTTC
TRBJ1-2 | TRBV15 | NA | 12 | few | CATSRDMGGYTF | TGTGCCACCAGCAGAGATATGGGTGGCTACACCTTC
TRBJ2-1 | TRBV5-1 | NA | 14 | NA | CASSFLDQNNEQFF | TGCGCCAGCAGCTTCCTGGACCAGAACAATGAGCAGTTCTTC
TRBJ1-6 | TRBV28 | TRBD1 | 15 | NA | CASSDWTGLRSPLHF | TGTGCCAGCAGTGATTGGACAGGGCTGAGATCACCCCTCCACTTT
TRBJ2-3 | TRBV7-2 | TRBD2 | 15 | NA | CASSPSSGGFGTQYF | TGTGCCAGCAGCCCGTCTAGCGGGGGGTTTGGTACGCAGTATTTT
TRBJ1-3 | TRBV7-2 | NA | 16 | few | CASSYQQPSSGNTIYF | TGTGCCAGCAGCTACCAACAACCAAGCTCTGGAAACACCATATATTTT
TRBJ2-7 | TRBV7-2 | TRBD1 | 14 | once | CASSYSTGRHEQYF | TGTGCCAGCAGCTACTCGACAGGGCGGCACGAGCAGTACTTC
TRBJ1-6 | TRBV20-1 | TRBD1 | 16 | few | CSARRTGGSYNSPLHF | TGCAGTGCTAGACGTACAGGGGGGTCCTATAATTCACCCCTCCACTTT
TRBJ2-3 | TRBV28 | NA | 16 | few | CASRMGPVTRTDTQYF | TGTGCCAGCAGAATGGGCCCAGTAACACGCACAGATACGCAGTATTTT
TRBJ2-5 | TRBV7-9 | NA | 16 | many | CASSLGSGAIQETQYF | TGTGCCAGCAGCTTAGGTTCGGGGGCGATCCAAGAGACCCAGTACTTC
TRBJ1-5 | TRBV20-1 | TRBD1 | 15 | NA | CSASLDRGYNQPQHF | TGCAGTGCATCCCTGGACAGGGGGTACAATCAGCCCCAGCATTTT
TRBJ1-4 | TRBV18 | TRBD1 | 15 | NA | CASSPRDRDGGKLFF | TGTGCCAGCTCACCCAGGGACAGGGATGGAGGAAAACTGTTTTTT
TRBJ2-7 | TRBV2 | TRBD1 | 13 | NA | CASTGQRSYEQYF | TGTGCCAGCACGGGACAGAGAAGCTACGAGCAGTACTTC
TRBJ2-1 | TRBV28 | NA | 14 | many | CASSLRTDHNEQFF | TGTGCCAGCAGTTTACGGACAGATCACAATGAGCAGTTCTTC
TRBJ2-7 | TRBV15 | NA | 15 | few | CATSTRGQIPYEQYF | TGTGCCACCAGCACCCGAGGACAAATACCCTACGAGCAGTACTTC